This entry is about one T cell receptor (beta chain). The target antigen is unknown. PCR was performed a second time for roughly 7 to 11 cycles using a sample-barcoded 5' primer and a J-beta primer mix. TCRdb re-derived calls from the 5' RACE reads in MiXCR, one entry per CDR3 protein. The sample yields 850,000 to 1,000,000 distinct CDR3 sequences, roughly 50% seen once. Total RNA amounts of at least 5 micrograms were extracted per sample. The CDR3 is 16 residues long. Germline V gene sequence: CDR1 SGHVS, CDR2 FNYEAQ. V lost 5 bases and J lost 3; bases outside the gene matches: 4. The sample belongs to a study of blood T cells in healthy people across ages. General study findings and limits: Strong correlation linked observed beta diversity and percent naive T cells.

The clonotype comes from a woman aged 60-75 years in good health. Sample: blood. This chain joins TRBV7-6 and TRBJ2-1; TRBD2 agrees at 13 bases. CDR3 nucleotide sequence: TGTGCCAGCAGCCAGAGGACTAGCGGGAGCTACAATGAGCAGTTCTTC. Protein sequence: CASSQRTSGSYNEQFF.